In its sample, the clone carrying this T cell receptor (beta chain) was seen a few times. These data are taken from a study of blood T cell repertoires in COVID-19. Profiling relied on immunoSEQ multiplex PCR, and the TCRdb table lists in-frame clones only, not all of them. The sample includes about 200,000 clones, just over 90% of them seen just once. This CDR3 is built from 14 residues. Trimming cost V 0 bases and J 1 base, with 6 bases left between them. Germline CDR1 reads MNHNS; CDR2 reads SASEGT. The specimen was peripheral blood. The chain carries TRBV6-1 and TRBJ1-1; D not certain. The origin of this receptor is a man aged 30 to 39 with acute or convalescent COVID-19. CDR3: CASSEAGGNTEAFF. CDR3 nucleotides: TGTGCCAGCAGTGAAGCGGGAGGGAACACTGAAGCTTTCTTT.